These T cell receptor beta chains were read from a single sample in a study of blood T cell repertoires in COVID-19. Assay: immunoSEQ multiplex PCR; the TCRdb copy retains only in-frame clones and omits some. The table has 300,000 to 400,000 clones, 88% seen once. Sequencing was done on a sample of peripheral blood. Every receptor here comes from a woman aged 70-85 years with COVID-19, enrolled during active disease. Each CDR3 is given with its conserved first and last residue. A D gene is named only where the DNA matches it firmly. Expanded clones get a size class; other rows say once, few or many, or leave the size out.

V gene: TRBV10-2; J gene: TRBJ1-1; clone size: .; D gene: .; CDR3 protein: CASSGALGEGNTEAFF; CDR3 DNA: TGCGCCAGCAGTGGGGCCCTGGGTGAAGGGAACACTGAAGCTTTCTTT
V gene: TRBV10-3; J gene: TRBJ1-2; clone size: .; D gene: TRBD1; CDR3 protein: CAISESTGANYGYTF; CDR3 DNA: TGTGCCATCAGTGAGTCGACAGGGGCTAACTATGGCTACACCTTC
V gene: TRBV19; J gene: TRBJ2-1; clone size: once; D gene: TRBD2; CDR3 protein: CASSIEQRGNEQFF; CDR3 DNA: TGTGCCAGTAGTATAGAACAGCGGGGCAATGAGCAGTTCTTC
V gene: TRBV9; J gene: TRBJ2-3; clone size: .; D gene: TRBD2; CDR3 protein: CASSVWTSSISDTQYF; CDR3 DNA: TGTGCCAGCAGCGTCTGGACTAGCTCAATTTCAGATACGCAGTATTTT
V gene: TRBV29-1; J gene: TRBJ2-7; clone size: .; D gene: .; CDR3 protein: CSVPGRDRRPTYEQYF; CDR3 DNA: TGCAGCGTTCCGGGGAGAGACAGGCGGCCGACCTACGAGCAGTACTTC
V gene: TRBV21-1; J gene: TRBJ1-2; clone size: .; D gene: .; CDR3 protein: CASSPDRVGDGYTF; CDR3 DNA: TGTGCCAGCAGCCCGGACAGGGTGGGGGATGGCTACACCTTC
V gene: TRBV7-2; J gene: TRBJ1-1; clone size: .; D gene: .; CDR3 protein: CASSLYGNTEAFF; CDR3 DNA: TGTGCCAGCAGCTTATACGGGAACACTGAAGCTTTCTTT
V gene: TRBV28; J gene: TRBJ1-2; clone size: .; D gene: .; CDR3 protein: CASSSPAGGYTF; CDR3 DNA: TGTGCCAGCAGTTCCCCTGCCGGGGGCTACACCTTC
V gene: TRBV24-1; J gene: TRBJ2-1; clone size: few; D gene: TRBD1; CDR3 protein: CATSPGTAQTKEQFF; CDR3 DNA: TGTGCCACCAGTCCAGGGACAGCACAAACTAAAGAGCAGTTCTTC
V gene: TRBV21-1; J gene: TRBJ1-1; clone size: .; D gene: .; CDR3 protein: CASSKLTGIMNTEAFF; CDR3 DNA: TGTGCCAGCAGCAAGTTGACAGGAATTATGAACACTGAAGCTTTCTTT
V gene: TRBV10-3; J gene: TRBJ2-7; clone size: .; D gene: TRBD1; CDR3 protein: CAISAPRDSYEQYF; CDR3 DNA: TGTGCCATCAGTGCCCCTCGGGACAGCTACGAGCAGTACTTC
V gene: TRBV11-2; J gene: TRBJ1-1; clone size: once; D gene: .; CDR3 protein: CASSFTGDTEAFF; CDR3 DNA: TGTGCCAGCAGCTTTACAGGAGACACTGAAGCTTTCTTT
V gene: TRBV12-5; J gene: TRBJ1-5; clone size: .; D gene: .; CDR3 protein: CASAYGQPNQPQHF; CDR3 DNA: TGTGCTAGTGCCTACGGACAGCCAAATCAGCCCCAGCATTTT
V gene: TRBV4-2; J gene: TRBJ2-1; clone size: few; D gene: TRBD1; CDR3 protein: CASSQVRQGIPYNEQFF; CDR3 DNA: TGTGCCAGCAGCCAAGTCCGACAGGGGATCCCCTACAATGAGCAGTTCTTC
V gene: TRBV19; J gene: TRBJ1-2; clone size: .; D gene: .; CDR3 protein: CAAVRDTQGYGYTF; CDR3 DNA: TGTGCCGCCGTTAGGGACACCCAGGGCTATGGCTACACCTTC
V gene: TRBV11-2; J gene: TRBJ2-5; clone size: .; D gene: .; CDR3 protein: CASSPPGLETQYF; CDR3 DNA: TGTGCCAGCAGCCCGCCAGGCCTTGAGACCCAGTACTTC
V gene: TRBV2; J gene: TRBJ1-1; clone size: once; D gene: .; CDR3 protein: CASSVERASLNTEAFF; CDR3 DNA: TGTGCCAGCAGTGTGGAGAGGGCCTCTCTGAACACTGAAGCTTTCTTT
V gene: TRBV7-8; J gene: TRBJ2-5; clone size: .; D gene: TRBD2; CDR3 protein: CASMGIAGPETQYF; CDR3 DNA: TGTGCCAGCATGGGTATAGCGGGGCCAGAGACCCAGTACTTC
V gene: TRBV24-1; J gene: TRBJ1-5; clone size: .; D gene: TRBD1; CDR3 protein: CATSDGTGGDKSQHF; CDR3 DNA: TGTGCCACCAGTGACGGGACAGGCGGCGACAAGTCCCAGCATTTT